This TCR beta chain was sequenced for a study of PD-L1 blockade in urothelial cancer. Germline values: CDR1 SNHLY, CDR2 FYNNEI. The CDR3 runs 12 residues. V dropped 8 bases and J dropped 6 bases, with 13 bases sitting between them. The table came from immunoSEQ multiplex PCR; TCRdb's copy has only in-frame clones and leaves some out. The profile shows over 45,000 clones, around 83% of them singletons. The receptor comes from a man in his forties or fifties with urothelial cancer. Sequenced material: PBMCs, taken around atezolizumab (anti-PD-L1) treatment. The rearrangement joins TRBV2 to TRBJ1-1, with D uncertain. The CDR3 sequence is CASRAGGAEAFF. The DNA for the CDR3 is TGTGCCAGCCGTGCGGGAGGCGCTGAAGCTTTCTTT. Looking up the rest from reference TRBV2 and TRBJ1-1 gives the full variable domain: EPEVTQTPSHQVTQMGQEVILRCVPISNHLYFYWYRQILGQKVEFLVSFYNNEISEKSEIFDDQFSVERPDGSNFTLKIRSTKLEDSAMYFCASRAGGAEAFFGQGTRLTVV.